A single sample gave rise to the 4 T cell receptor beta chains below, sequenced in a study of T cell responses to AZD1222 COVID-19 vaccine. Clones were read by immunoSEQ multiplex PCR, and TCRdb kept only the in-frame ones, dropping some. The sample yields about 160,000 clones, roughly nine tenths seen once. The input for sequencing was peripheral blood, taken 28 days after the second AZD1222 dose. The receptors were sampled from an adult who received the AZD1222 COVID-19 vaccine.

This chain joins TRBV6-5 and TRBJ1-4; D may be TRBD1 (5 bases). V lost 2 bases and J lost 0, with 7 bases in between. The CDR3 totals 15 residues. Germline V gene data show CDR1 as MNHEY and CDR2 as SVGAGI. As DNA, the CDR3 is TGTGCCAGCAGTTACGGGGGGACAACTAATGAAAAACTGTTTTTT. Residues: CASSYGGTTNEKLFF.

The chain recombines TRBV7-2 with TRBJ2-1; 12 bases are a match to TRBD2. With V trimmed by 2 bases and J by 7 bases, 6 bases remained unmatched. The length of the CDR3 is 16 residues. Germline V CDR1 and CDR2: SGHTA, FQGNSA. CDR3 region: CASSLLGLAGRNEQFF. The DNA for the CDR3 is TGTGCCAGCAGCTTATTAGGACTAGCGGGAAGAAATGAGCAGTTCTTC.

The rearrangement uses TRBV4-1 and TRBJ1-2; 7 bases align to TRBD1. The CDR3 runs 17 residues. Trimming at V came to 5 bases and at J to 4 bases, leaving 16 bases not matched to a gene. Germline CDR1 MGHRA, CDR2 YSYEKL. The chain's CDR3 is CASSTREGTASSYGYTF. The CDR3 DNA follows: TGCGCCAGCAGCACTCGAGAGGGGACAGCAAGTTCCTATGGCTACACCTTC.

V usage is TRBV7-2 and J usage is TRBJ2-7; TRBD1 agrees at 10 bases. CDR1 and CDR2 (germline): SGHTA, FQGNSA. The length of the CDR3 is 15 residues. Trimming removed 2 bases from V and 4 bases from J; junction bases left unmatched: 5. CDR3 sequence: CASSLQGQGRYEQYF. In nucleotides, the CDR3 is TGTGCCAGCAGCTTACAGGGACAGGGGAGGTACGAGCAGTACTTC.